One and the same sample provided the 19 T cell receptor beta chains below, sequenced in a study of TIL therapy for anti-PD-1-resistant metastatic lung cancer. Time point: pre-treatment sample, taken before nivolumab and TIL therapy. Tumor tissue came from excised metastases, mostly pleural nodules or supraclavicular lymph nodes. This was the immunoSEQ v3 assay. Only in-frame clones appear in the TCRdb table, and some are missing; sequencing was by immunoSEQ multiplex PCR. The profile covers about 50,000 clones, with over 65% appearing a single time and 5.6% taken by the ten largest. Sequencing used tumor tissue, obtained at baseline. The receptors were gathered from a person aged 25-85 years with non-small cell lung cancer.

The chain's CDR3 is CASSEGANSPLHF. The CDR3 DNA follows: TGTGCCAGCAGTGAAGGGGCTAATTCACCCCTCCACTTT. J is TRBJ1-6 and V is TRBV6-1; D ambiguous. The germline V gene encodes CDR1 MNHNS and CDR2 SASEGT. The length of the CDR3 is 13 residues. V lost 1 base to trimming and J lost 6 bases, with 4 bases between them.

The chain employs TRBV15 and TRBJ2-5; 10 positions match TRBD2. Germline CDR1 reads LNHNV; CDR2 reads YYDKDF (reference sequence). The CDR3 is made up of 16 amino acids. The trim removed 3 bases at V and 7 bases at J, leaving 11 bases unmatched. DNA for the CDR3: TGTGCCACCAGCAGCACAGAGCGGGAGGGCCGGGGGACCCAGTACTTC. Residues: CATSSTEREGRGTQYF. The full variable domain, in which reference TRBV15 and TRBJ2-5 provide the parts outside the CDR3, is DAMVIQNPRYQVTQFGKPVTLSCSQTLNHNVMYWYQQKSSQAPKLLFHYYDKDFNNEADTPDNFQSRRPNTSFCFLDIRSPGLGDTAMYLCATSSTEREGRGTQYFGPGTRLLVL.

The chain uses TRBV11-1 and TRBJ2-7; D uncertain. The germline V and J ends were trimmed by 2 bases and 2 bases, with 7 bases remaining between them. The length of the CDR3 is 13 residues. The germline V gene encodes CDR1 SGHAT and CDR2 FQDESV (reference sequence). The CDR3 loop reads CASSLQETYEQYF. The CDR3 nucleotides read TGTGCCAGCAGCTTACAGGAGACCTACGAGCAGTACTTC.

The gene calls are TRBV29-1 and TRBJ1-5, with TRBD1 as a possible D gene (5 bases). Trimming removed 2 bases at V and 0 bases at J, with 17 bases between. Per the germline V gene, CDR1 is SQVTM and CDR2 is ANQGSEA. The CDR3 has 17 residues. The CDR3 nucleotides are TGCAGCGTTGAATTGGCCAGGGATGGGGATAGCAATCAGCCCCAGCATTTT. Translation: CSVELARDGDSNQPQHF.

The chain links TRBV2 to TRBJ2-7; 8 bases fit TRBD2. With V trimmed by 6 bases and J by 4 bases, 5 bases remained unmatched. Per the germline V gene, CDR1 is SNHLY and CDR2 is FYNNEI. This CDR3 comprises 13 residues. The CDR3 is CASRTAGVYEQYF. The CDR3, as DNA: TGTGCCAGCAGAACAGCGGGAGTGTACGAGCAGTACTTC.

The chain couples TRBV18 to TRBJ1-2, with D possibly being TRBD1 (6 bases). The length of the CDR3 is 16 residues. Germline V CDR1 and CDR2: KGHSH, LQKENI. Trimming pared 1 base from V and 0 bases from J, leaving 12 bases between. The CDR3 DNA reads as TGTGCCAGCTCACCACGTCAGGGGTCAGCTAACTATGGCTACACCTTC. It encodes CASSPRQGSANYGYTF. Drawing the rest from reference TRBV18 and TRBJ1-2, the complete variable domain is NAGVMQNPRHLVRRRGQEARLRCSPMKGHSHVYWYRQLPEEGLKFMVYLQKENIIDESGMPKERFSAEFPKEGPSILRIQQVVRGDSAAYFCASSPRQGSANYGYTFGSGTRLTVV.

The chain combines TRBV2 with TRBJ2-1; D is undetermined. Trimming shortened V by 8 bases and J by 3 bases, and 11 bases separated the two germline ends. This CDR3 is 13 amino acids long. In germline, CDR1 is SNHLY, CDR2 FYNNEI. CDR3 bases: TGTGCCAGCGGCCAGACTTTCTACAATGAGCAGTTCTTC. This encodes CASGQTFYNEQFF. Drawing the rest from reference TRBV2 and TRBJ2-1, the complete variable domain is EPEVTQTPSHQVTQMGQEVILRCVPISNHLYFYWYRQILGQKVEFLVSFYNNEISEKSEIFDDQFSVERPDGSNFTLKIRSTKLEDSAMYFCASGQTFYNEQFFGPGTRLTVL.

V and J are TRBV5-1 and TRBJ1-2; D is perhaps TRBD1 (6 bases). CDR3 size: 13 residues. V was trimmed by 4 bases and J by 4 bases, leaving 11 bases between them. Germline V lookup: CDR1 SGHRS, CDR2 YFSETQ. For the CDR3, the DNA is TGCGCCAGCAGCAACTCGGGGGCCTATGGCTACACCTTC. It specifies CASSNSGAYGYTF.

The CDR3 protein is CAWSASSFNEQFF. As DNA, the CDR3 is TGTGCCTGGAGTGCCTCCTCTTTCAATGAGCAGTTCTTC. The chain joins TRBV30 to TRBJ2-1; no clear D gene. The V end lost 1 base, the J end lost 6 bases, and 10 bases lay between the germline ends. There are 13 residues in the CDR3. The germline CDR1 and CDR2 sequences are GTSNPN and SVGIG (reference sequence).

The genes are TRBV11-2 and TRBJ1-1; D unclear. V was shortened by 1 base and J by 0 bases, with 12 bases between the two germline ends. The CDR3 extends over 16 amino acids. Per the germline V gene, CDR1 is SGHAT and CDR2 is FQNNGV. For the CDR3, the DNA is TGTGCCAGCAGCTTAGGCCCTACCCTCATGAACACTGAAGCTTTCTTT. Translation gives CASSLGPTLMNTEAFF.

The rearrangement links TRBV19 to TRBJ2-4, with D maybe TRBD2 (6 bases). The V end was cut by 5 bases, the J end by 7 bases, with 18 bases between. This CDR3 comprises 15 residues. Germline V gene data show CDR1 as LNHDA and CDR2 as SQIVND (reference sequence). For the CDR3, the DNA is TGTGCCAGTAGTCCCTTGACTAGTAGAGTGAACATTCAGTACTTC. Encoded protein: CASSPLTSRVNIQYF.

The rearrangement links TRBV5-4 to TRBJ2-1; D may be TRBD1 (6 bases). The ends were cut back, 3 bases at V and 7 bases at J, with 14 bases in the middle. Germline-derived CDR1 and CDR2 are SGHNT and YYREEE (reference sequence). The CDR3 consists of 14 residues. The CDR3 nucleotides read TGTGCCAGCAGCTCACCTACAGGGATTAATGAGCAGTTCTTC. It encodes CASSSPTGINEQFF.

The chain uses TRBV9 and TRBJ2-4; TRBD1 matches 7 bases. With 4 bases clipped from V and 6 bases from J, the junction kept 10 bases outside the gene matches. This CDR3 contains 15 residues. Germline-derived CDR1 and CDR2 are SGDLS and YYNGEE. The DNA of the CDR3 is TGTGCCAGCAGCCCCCGACAGGGCTCCGGAAACATTCAGTACTTC. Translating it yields CASSPRQGSGNIQYF.

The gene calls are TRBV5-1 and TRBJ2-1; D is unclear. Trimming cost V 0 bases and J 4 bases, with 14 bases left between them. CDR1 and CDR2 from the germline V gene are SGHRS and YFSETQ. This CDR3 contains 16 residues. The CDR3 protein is CASSLAGQSRYNEQFF. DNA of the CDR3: TGCGCCAGCAGCTTGGCCGGGCAGTCCCGGTACAATGAGCAGTTCTTC.

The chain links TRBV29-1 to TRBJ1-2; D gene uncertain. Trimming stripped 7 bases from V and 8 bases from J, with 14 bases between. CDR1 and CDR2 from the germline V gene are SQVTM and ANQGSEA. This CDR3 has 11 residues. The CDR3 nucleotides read TGCAGCGGCCGGACTCGAGGCGGCTACACCTTC. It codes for CSGRTRGGYTF.

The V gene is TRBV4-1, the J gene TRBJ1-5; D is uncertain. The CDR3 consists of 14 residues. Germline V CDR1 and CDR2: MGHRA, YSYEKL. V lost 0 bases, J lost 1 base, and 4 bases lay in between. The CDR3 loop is CASSQDGSNQPQHF. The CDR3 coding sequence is TGCGCCAGCAGCCAAGATGGCAGCAATCAGCCCCAGCATTTT.

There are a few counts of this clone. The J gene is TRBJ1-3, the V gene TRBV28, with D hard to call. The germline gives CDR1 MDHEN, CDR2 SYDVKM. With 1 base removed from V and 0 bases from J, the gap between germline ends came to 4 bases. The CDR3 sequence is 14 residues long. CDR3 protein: CASSLLYSGNTIYF. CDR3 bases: TGTGCCAGCAGTTTATTGTACTCTGGAAACACCATATATTTT.

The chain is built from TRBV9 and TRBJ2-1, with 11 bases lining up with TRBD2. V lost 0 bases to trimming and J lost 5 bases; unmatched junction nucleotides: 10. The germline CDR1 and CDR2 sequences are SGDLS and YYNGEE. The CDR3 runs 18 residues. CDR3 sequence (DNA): TGTGCCAGCAGCGTAGCTCTTCGGGAGACTAGCGGGGACAATGAGCAGTTCTTC. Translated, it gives CASSVALRETSGDNEQFF. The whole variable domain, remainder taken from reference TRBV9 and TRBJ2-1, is DSGVTQTPKHLITATGQRVTLRCSPRSGDLSVYWYQQSLDQGLQFLIQYYNGEERAKGNILERFSAQQFPDLHSELNLSSLELGDSALYFCASSVALRETSGDNEQFFGPGTRLTVL.

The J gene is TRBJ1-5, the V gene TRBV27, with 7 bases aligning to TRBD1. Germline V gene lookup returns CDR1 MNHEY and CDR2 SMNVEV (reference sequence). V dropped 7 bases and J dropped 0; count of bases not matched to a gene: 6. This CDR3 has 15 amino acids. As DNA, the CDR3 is TGTGCCAGCACTTCGGGACAGAATAGCAATCAGCCCCAGCATTTT. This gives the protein CASTSGQNSNQPQHF.